Presented here are 8 T cell receptor beta chains from one specimen sequenced in a study of breast tumors, draining lymph nodes, adjacent tissues. TCRdb independently ran MiXCR on the multiplex PCR reads; one entry per CDR3 protein. The sample has tens of thousands of distinct CDR3 sequences, approximately 19% seen once. The lymph nodes were axillary draining lymph nodes from breast cancer patients. What was sequenced was axillary lymph node tissue. The origin of the receptors is a female donor with breast cancer. Some clones in this sample may be carry-over from other donors' samples.

Remarks on this clonotype: At one boundary the junction diverges from the germline segment, which might be a read error. The chain recombines TRBV6-5 with TRBJ1-3, with a tentative D call TRBD1 (5 bases). Germline V gives CDR1 MNHEY, CDR2 SVGAGI. The CDR3 is made up of 15 amino acids. The DNA of the CDR3 is TGTGCCAGCCACGCAGGGATCAGCTCTGGAAACGCCATATATTTC. This encodes CASHAGISSGNAIYF.

This clonotype was seen at least ten times. The chain links TRBV20-1 to TRBJ1-5; TRBD1 matches at 7 bases. Germline assignment: CDR1 DFQATT and CDR2 SNEGSKA (reference sequence). The CDR3 is 13 residues long. V shed 5 bases, J shed 3 bases, and the junction held 4 bases outside the gene matches. CDR3: CSARDSNNQPQHF. CDR3 bases: TGCAGTGCTCGGGACAGTAACAATCAGCCCCAGCATTTT.

The sample holds many counts of this clonotype. The chain has TRBV10-3 and TRBJ2-5; 9 positions agree with TRBD1. Germline lookup yields CDR1 ENHRY and CDR2 SYGVKD. V lost 3 bases to trimming and J lost 4 bases; unmatched junction nucleotides: 3. This CDR3 has 14 residues. This CDR3 reads CAISDATGGETQYF. CDR3 nucleotides: TGTGCCATCAGTGACGCGACAGGGGGAGAGACCCAGTACTTC.

In this sample, this clonotype turned up many times. The rearrangement links TRBV30 to TRBJ2-2; maybe TRBD1 (5 bases). CDR3 length equals 13 residues. Looked up from germline, CDR1 is GTSNPN and CDR2 is SVGIG (reference sequence). The CDR3 loop reads CAAGSSNTGELFF. The CDR3, as DNA: TGTGCTGCAGGGTCCTCGAACACCGGGGAGCTGTTTTTT.

V is TRBV28 and J is TRBJ1-5; D perhaps matches TRBD1 (5 bases). The V gene lost 2 bases and the J gene lost 6 bases, with 17 bases spanning the gap. The CDR3 consists of 16 residues. From germline, CDR1 is MDHEN and CDR2 SYDVKM. CDR3 DNA sequence: TGTGCCAGCAGTTTAAGGTCGTGGGGCAGCTTTCAGCCCCAGCATTTT. This encodes CASSLRSWGSFQPQHF.

At least ten counts were recorded for this clonotype. The CDR3: CASRQTKLPNEKLFF. The CDR3 nucleotides are TGTGCCAGCAGACAGACGAAACTTCCTAATGAAAAACTGTTTTTT. This chain connects TRBV2 to TRBJ1-4; D unclear. Trimming shortened V by 6 bases and J by 3 bases, and 14 bases separated the two germline ends. There are 15 residues in the CDR3. The germline gives CDR1 SNHLY, CDR2 FYNNEI.

This clonotype was counted ten times or more. V and J are TRBV7-8 and TRBJ2-3; D perhaps matches TRBD2 (6 bases). The V end was cut by 5 bases, the J end by 4 bases, with 13 bases between. The germline gives CDR1 SGHVS, CDR2 FQNEAQ. The CDR3 totals 14 residues. This CDR3 reads CASSGTVHSDTQYF. As DNA, the CDR3 is TGTGCCAGCAGCGGGACTGTGCATTCAGATACGCAGTATTTT.

This clonotype was seen repeatedly, ten times or more. The gene calls are TRBV30 and TRBJ2-7; 7 nucleotides align to TRBD2. The V segment lost 4 bases and the J segment 3 bases; nucleotides outside the gene matches: 6. The CDR3 extends over 13 amino acids. The germline V gene encodes CDR1 GTSNPN and CDR2 SVGIG (reference sequence). The CDR3 nucleotides are TGTGCCTGGAAGGCGGGAGCCCTCTACGAGCAGTACTTC. Translated, it gives CAWKAGALYEQYF.